A selection of T cell receptor beta chains follows, all from one sample in a study of memory CD4+ T cells and cytomegalovirus serostatus. Measured with immunoSEQ multiplex PCR; TCRdb has only the in-frame clones, and not every one. The table shows around 84,000 clones, with 80% occurring only once. The sample consisted of memory CD4+ T cells from blood. The receptor source for this set is an adult in good health and CMV-seronegative. The conserved cysteine and the conserved F or W are not part of the CDR3 here. The order of the fields is clone size, V gene, CDR3 protein. Only part of the rows carry a size: once, few, many, or a class if the clone is expanded.

.,TRBV19,ASTLGRGRASLRGYT
.,TRBV7-9,ASSLEGVGYT
.,TRBV30,AWGEYRNYGYT
few,TRBV5-5,ASSFAFGQGAYGYT
.,TRBV19,ASSQGQGAGETQY
.,TRBV5-1,ASSLRAGRGNEQF
once,TRBV5-1,ASSFVPELNTGELF
few,TRBV7-2,ASSLEAWVMNTEAF
.,TRBV28,ASAPLSPLAGQGRNYGYT
few,TRBV25-1,ASSEPWVRSYNSPLH
.,TRBV5-1,ASSWGGLRNEQF
.,TRBV5-4,ASSGRGPDGYT
few,TRBV9,ASSAKGARDYGYT
few,TRBV4-1,ASSQDDRAGNQPQH
.,TRBV11-2,ASSEGGRREKLF
.,TRBV5-1,ASSFSGWEQY
.,TRBV2,ATDPGRGRREQY
.,TRBV4-2,ASSQDPLAGGSSTDTQY
.,TRBV5-1,ASSQTGDSSTEAF
.,TRBV11-2,ASSLQGQPYEQY
once,TRBV5-1,ASSLGQGVQGYT
once,TRBV14,ASSPRLAADTQY
.,TRBV4-2,ASRHKSGNTIY
.,TRBV6-1,ASSETRRTEAF
.,TRBV10-3,AIRPQGALGNTIY
once,TRBV5-4,ASSSGPPGNNSPLH
.,TRBV19,ASSGTGAGQPQH
.,TRBV30,AWIKQRTVLSSGANVLT
few,TRBV5-1,ASSVDVGRSLH
.,TRBV5-6,ASSLVSGPRDGYT
once,TRBV5-8,ASSSRGATEAF
.,TRBV27,ASSLAGTLYEQY
.,TRBV30,AWSPGQGLDTQY
.,TRBV6-1,ASTSGERDTQY
.,TRBV30,AWSQDSYEQY
.,TRBV10-3,ATAGNPGQGPSSYEQY
.,TRBV7-2,ASSPSQARGYT
.,TRBV7-3,ASSLASGGAFGETQY
.,TRBV19,ASSRWNEQF
.,TRBV7-2,ASSFGGTRGEKLF
.,TRBV7-8,ASSPRLAGGTDTQY
.,TRBV29-1,SVEEFAQGEAF
.,TRBV18,ASSPNQADTQY
few,TRBV5-6,ASSRTSGFSTDTQY
.,TRBV4-3,ASSLEGDSYNEQF
.,TRBV11-2,ASSPRQGPYEQY